This T cell receptor beta chain was recovered during a study of T cells in localized non-small cell lung cancer. Using immunoSEQ multiplex PCR, the repertoire was profiled, and TCRdb retains in-frame clones only, with some absent. The profile shows roughly 76,000 clones, around 82% of them singletons. The CDR3 is made up of 16 amino acids. Trimming took 1 base from V and 1 from J; bases not matched to a gene: 4. Germline loops: CDR1 SGHTA, CDR2 FQGNSA. Comments on this clone: The antigen is undetermined.

Whole-study results and caveats: Multi-region tumor sequencing was not done, so intratumor heterogeneity could not be excluded. The study found T cell clonality highest in uninvolved adjacent lung, above tumor.

The starting material was PBMCs, obtained before any cancer treatment. The sequence derives from a man between 40 and 69 years old with stage II squamous cell lung carcinoma. The gene calls are TRBV7-2 and TRBJ2-1; 7 bases line up with TRBD1. The DNA of the CDR3 is TGTGCCAGCAGCTTAGGAGGGGGCCAGTCCTACAATGAGCAGTTCTTC. Translating it yields CASSLGGGQSYNEQFF.